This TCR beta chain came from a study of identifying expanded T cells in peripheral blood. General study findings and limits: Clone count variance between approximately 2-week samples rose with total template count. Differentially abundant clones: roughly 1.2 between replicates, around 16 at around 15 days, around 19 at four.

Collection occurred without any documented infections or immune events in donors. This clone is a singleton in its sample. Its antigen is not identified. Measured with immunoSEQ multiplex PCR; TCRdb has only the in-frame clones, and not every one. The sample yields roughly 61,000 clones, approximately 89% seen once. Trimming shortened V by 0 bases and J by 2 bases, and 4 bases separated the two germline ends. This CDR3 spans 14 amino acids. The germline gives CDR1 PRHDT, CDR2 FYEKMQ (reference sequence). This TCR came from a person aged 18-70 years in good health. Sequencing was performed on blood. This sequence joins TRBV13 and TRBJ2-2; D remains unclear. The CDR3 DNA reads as TGTGCCAGCAGCTTAGGGTTTAACACCGGGGAGCTGTTTTTT. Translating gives CASSLGFNTGELFF. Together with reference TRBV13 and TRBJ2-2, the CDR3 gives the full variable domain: AAGVIQSPRHLIKEKRETATLKCYPIPRHDTVYWYQQGPGQDPQFLISFYEKMQSDKGSIPDRFSAQQFSDYHSELNMSSLELGDSALYFCASSLGFNTGELFFGEGSRLTVL.